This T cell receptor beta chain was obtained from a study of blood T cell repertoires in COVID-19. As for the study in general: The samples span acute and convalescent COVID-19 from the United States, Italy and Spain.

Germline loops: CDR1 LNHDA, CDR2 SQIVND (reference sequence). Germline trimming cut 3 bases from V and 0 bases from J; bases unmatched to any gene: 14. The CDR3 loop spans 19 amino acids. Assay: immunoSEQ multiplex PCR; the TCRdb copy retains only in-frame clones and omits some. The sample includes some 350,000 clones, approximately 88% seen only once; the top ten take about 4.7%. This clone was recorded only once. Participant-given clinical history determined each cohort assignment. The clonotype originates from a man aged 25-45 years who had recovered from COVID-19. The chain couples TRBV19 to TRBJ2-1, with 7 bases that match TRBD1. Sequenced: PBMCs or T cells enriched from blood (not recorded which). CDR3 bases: TGTGCCAGTAGTATGGGGGTTGGGACAGACAGAAGCTCCTACAATGAGCAGTTCTTC. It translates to CASSMGVGTDRSSYNEQFF.